The source of this TCR beta chain is a study of T cell repertoires in cytomegalovirus infection. Study background: Matching HLA type, along with CMV infection, was indicated by public TCR beta signatures.

This clonotype was detected a few times. What it recognizes is unknown. The CDR3 totals 13 residues. Germline V gene sequence: CDR1 SEHNR, CDR2 FQNEAQ (reference sequence). The germline V and J ends were trimmed by 4 bases and 5 bases, with 12 bases remaining between them. TCRdb recomputed calls from the reads with MiXCR, one row per CDR3 protein. There are 300,000 to 400,000 distinct CDR3 sequences in the sample; almost 30% occur only once, and around 19% lies in the top ten. The study's findings and limits: CMV carriers with the relevant HLA were identified by cumulative public TCR beta family frequency.

This TCR was sampled from a human donor in good health (CMV status not recorded). Some clones in this sample may be carry-over from other donors' samples. The V call is TRBV7-9, the J call TRBJ2-7; D remains unclear. Here the sequenced sample was cultured PBMCs, taken from culture after CMV antigen stimulation. The CDR3 nucleotides read TGTGCCAGCAGCTCACTACAAGAGAACGAGCAGTACTTC. As protein: CASSSLQENEQYF.